The T cell receptor beta chain under discussion was sequenced for a study of shared clonotypes between healthy human individuals (dated by TCRdb to about 2020). Study-level background: The cohort included three men and a couple of women between 18 and 49 years of age. Per donor, three plates each were used for CD4 naive and CD4 memory, two for CD8 naive, and one for CD8 memory. To estimate repertoire size and how much clonotype sharing occurs between individuals, the study deeply sequenced the blood TCR repertoires of several healthy adults. To increase sequencing depth and limit assay-specific biases, different laboratories used diverse techniques to prepare libraries and sequence TCR repertoires. Between about 0.94 and 8.9 billion PBMCs per donor were obtained by leukapheresis.

The CDR3 goes from the cysteine to the phenylalanine over 16 residues. The DNA shown is the 48-base CDR3, in frame from base 1. At the junction V is shortened by 1 base and J by 4 bases; bases outside the gene matches: 3. As encoded in the germline V gene, CDR1 is LGHNA while CDR2 is YNFKEQ. Healthy HIV-negative adults with no recently reported acute infections or vaccinations were included as donors. All donors were Caucasian adults living in Nashville, Tennessee, USA. CD4+ T cells were enriched through magnetic negative selection, after which naive cells were positively selected on CD45RA and the remaining negative fraction served as the memory subset. Blood was obtained by leukapheresis, after which PBMCs were separated by Ficoll-Histopaque density gradient centrifugation and cryopreserved in liquid nitrogen vapor phase. Analytical flow cytometry was used to check the purity and quantity of every magnetically sorted T cell population. From each sorted fraction, genomic DNA was isolated and quantified by UV absorbance on a Nanodrop 2000c.

Comments on this clone: It lacks a known antigen. Per-base quality was not reported, and no clone a single base away is much larger than it.

Overall results and qualifications from the work: Only blood was sampled, and tissue TCR repertoires likely differ from those in blood. Pairwise subsampling led to the expectation that sequencing depth would affect the degree of clonotype sharing among donors. Sharing across a handful of donors was observed for around 5% of naive CD4, over 3% of naive CD8, 2% to 2.5% of memory CD4, and 0.4% of memory CD8 clonotypes. The small number of donors limited the genetic and exposure-history diversity represented. Even with the large sequencing depth, rarefaction of the sorted-subset datasets indicated that sequencing was incomplete. Larger estimated clonotype richness was generally found for naive subsets than for memory subsets. Clonotypes shared by all four sorted-subset donors showed higher generation probabilities than non-shared clonotypes.

Using the deep immunoSEQ assay, TCR CDR3 regions were amplified from genomic DNA by multiplex PCR. For each cell subset, the extracted genomic DNA was distributed evenly across all wells of several immunoSEQ 96-well plates, and each plate served as one replicate. For sorted subsets, each replicate PCR was loaded with roughly 200 ng genomic DNA, equivalent to about 33,000 T cell genomes. Purified libraries were measured with a Qubit 3.0 fluorometer, size-checked on a Bioanalyzer 2100, and measured again with the KAPA Library Quantification kit. A separate single-read 150-cycle Illumina NextSeq 550 flow cell was used to sequence each immunoSEQ 96-well plate. Per the original workflow: Because the immunoSEQ output held only junctional sequences and lacked quality scores, the filtering could not match the filtering applied to full-length reads. To assign V/J genes and CDR3, sequences were annotated against IMGT germline references using PyIR, a Python wrapper for IgBLAST v1.9. Reads were removed for weak V/J assignments (E-value above 1e-6), missing CDR3, stop codons, out-of-frame junctions, or ambiguous translated residues. A V3J clonotype was defined by an identical inferred V gene, J gene, and CDR3 amino acid sequence. Percentage overlap between repertoires was computed as shared unique clonotypes divided by the size of the smaller repertoire. RTK rarefaction, the Chao1 estimator, and Recon v2.1 estimates of unobserved clonotypes were used to assess repertoire richness. Generation probabilities for all TCRbeta clonotypes obtained by the gDNA method from a handful of donors were computed using OLGA. The table comes from immuneACCESS by way of TCRdb, which keeps in-frame sequences with V and J called. Part of the clones is missing from these tables; in studies checked, under half for an unresolved V gene and the rest for unknown reasons. The DNA was the basis for D and trimming; V, J and clone size are from that table. The sample data list over a million clones, and around 98.5% of these were observed just once. The ten most abundant clones make up 0.36% of the sample.

This clonotype was obtained from a man aged 30 to 45 in good health. The chain is made from TRBV4-2 and TRBJ1-3; 11 middle bases align to TRBD1. The specimen was naive CD4+ T cells sorted from blood. Explained via the paper, the cell subset or site label denotes: CD45RA+ positively selected. The CDR3 protein sequence reads: CASSQGTGGLGNTIYF. The sequenced DNA is TGTGCCAGCAGCCAAGGGACAGGGGGCTTGGGAAACACCATATATTTT.